Sequencing of this T cell receptor beta chain was carried out in a study of T cell repertoires in cytomegalovirus infection. Study summary: CMV epitopes, recently identified HLA-C-restricted and well-studied HLA-B-restricted, were used. The public TCR beta signatures pointed to both CMV infection and matching HLA type. Study-wide points: There were carriers of CMV plus the relevant HLA, and cumulative public TCR beta family frequency identified them. Dominating the ex vivo response were HLA-C-restricted CMV-specific TCR beta clonotypes.

This clonotype has at least ten counts. Its antigen remains unknown. The CDR3 is made up of 18 amino acids. Germline lookup yields CDR1 KGHDR and CDR2 SFDVKD. V was shortened by 2 bases and J by 9 bases, with 24 bases between the two germline ends. TCRdb used MiXCR to reprocess the reads, holding one entry per CDR3 protein. The repertoire includes about 220,000 distinct CDR3 sequences, about 40% of them detected once, and around 60% sits in the top ten. The source is a human donor in good health (CMV status not recorded). Some clones in this sample may be carry-over from other donors' samples. The specimen comprised CD8+ T cells from cultured PBMCs, sampled from culture after CMV antigen stimulation. The rearrangement links TRBV24-1 to TRBJ2-2; D may be TRBD2 (7 bases). The CDR3 protein is CATSDYRPPGGLDRELFF. The DNA for the CDR3 is TGTGCCACCAGTGATTACCGGCCCCCGGGGGGCCTTGACCGGGAGCTGTTTTTT.